Below are 23 T cell receptor beta chains sequenced from a single sample in a study of human CD8 memory T cell subsets. Libraries for TCR beta were constructed using UMI-labeled 5' RACE. TCRdb reprocessed the 5' RACE reads and stores each CDR3 protein as one record, lacking DNA. The listing contains about 6,700 distinct CDR3 sequences. Sequencing used CD8+ T cells from PBMCs. Every receptor here comes from a human donor in good health.

By frequency, this clonotype registers medium-sized (0.01 to 0.1%). The rearrangement joins TRBV18 to TRBJ2-1; there is no DNA to check the TCRdb D call of TRBD2. Germline CDR1 is KGHSH and CDR2 is LQKENI. There are 16 residues in the CDR3. CDR3 sequence reads: CASSPAATSGQNEQFF.

The rearrangement uses TRBV28 and TRBJ2-7; TCRdb's assignment of TRBD2 cannot be checked, as there is no DNA. CDR3 length: 15 residues. Germline CDR1 and CDR2: MDHEN and SYDVKM. The CDR3 reads CASSFRGRAFYEQYF.

Judged by frequency, this clonotype is medium-sized. The V and J genes are TRBV6-1 and TRBJ2-2; with no DNA, the TCRdb D assignment of TRBD2 cannot be verified. There are 17 residues in the CDR3. Germline CDR1 and CDR2: MNHNS and SASEGT. The CDR3 region is CASSEHRASRNTGELFF.

This sequence joins TRBV3-1 and TRBJ2-2; TCRdb reports TRBD1, a call that lacks DNA to check it against. Germline V lookup: CDR1 LGHDT, CDR2 YNNKEL (reference sequence). The CDR3 is 15 residues long. CDR3 loop: CASRGTGSNTGELFF. Using reference TRBV3-1 and TRBJ2-2 for the parts outside the CDR3, the full variable domain is DTAVSQTPKYLVTQMGNDKSIKCEQNLGHDTMYWYKQDSKKFLKIMFSYNNKELIINETVPNRFSPKSPDKAHLNLHINSLELGDSAVYFCASRGTGSNTGELFFGEGSRLTVL.

V is TRBV5-1 and J is TRBJ1-1; the TCRdb D gene call, TRBD1, has no DNA to confirm it. This CDR3 is 15 amino acids long. CDR1 is SGHRS, CDR2 YFSETQ, per germline. The CDR3 protein is CASSRYEGAGTEAFF.

The rearrangement links TRBV6-5 to TRBJ2-2. The CDR3 sequence is 17 residues long. Germline-derived CDR1 and CDR2 are MNHEY and SVGAGI. The CDR3 region is CASSYSEGAIRTGELFF.

This rearrangement joins TRBV27 to TRBJ2-1; there is no DNA to check the TCRdb D call of TRBD1. The CDR3 spans 17 residues. The germline gives CDR1 MNHEY, CDR2 SMNVEV (reference sequence). The CDR3 protein is CASSYIGQGAKDNEQFF.

The chain combines TRBV2 with TRBJ2-5; TCRdb's D call, TRBD2, is unchecked because there is no DNA. CDR3 length: 15 amino acids. Germline assignment: CDR1 SNHLY and CDR2 FYNNEI. This CDR3 reads CASRDLGRPQETQYF.

The chain has TRBV13 and TRBJ1-4; the TCRdb call, TRBD1, lacks DNA for checking. The germline gives CDR1 PRHDT, CDR2 FYEKMQ (reference sequence). CDR3 length: 15 residues. CDR3 region: CASSLSDRGDEKLFF.

The chain recombines TRBV29-1 with TRBJ2-7; the TCRdb call, TRBD2, lacks DNA for checking. The CDR3 consists of 12 residues. Germline CDR1 and CDR2: SQVTM and ANQGSEA. The CDR3 sequence is CSVKKLGYEQYF.

The chain employs TRBV6-1 and TRBJ2-3; the D call of TRBD2 rests on TCRdb alone, since no DNA is present to check it. Germline V gives CDR1 MNHNS, CDR2 SASEGT. There are 15 residues in the CDR3. CDR3 loop: CASSGLAGVADTQYF.

The chain couples TRBV7-8 to TRBJ2-4; TCRdb gives TRBD1 as the D gene, but with no DNA this cannot be confirmed. The germline V gene encodes CDR1 SGHVS and CDR2 FQNEAQ. The CDR3 totals 14 residues. CDR3 region: CASSFAGAGDIQYF.

The chain uses TRBV9 and TRBJ2-2; the D call from TCRdb, TRBD1, cannot be confirmed without DNA. CDR3 size: 15 residues. The V gene's germline CDR1 is SGDLS and CDR2 YYNGEE. The CDR3: CASSFRQGDTGELFF.

V is TRBV11-2 and J is TRBJ1-1; checking the TCRdb D call of TRBD1 is not possible without DNA. Germline CDR1 reads SGHAT; CDR2 reads FQNNGV. This CDR3 has 15 amino acids. The CDR3 reads CASSPGTGGVAEAFF.

The chain couples TRBV10-1 to TRBJ2-1. The CDR3 spans 11 residues. CDR1 is WNHNN and CDR2 is SYGVQD in the germline V gene (reference sequence). The CDR3 loop is CASSDSGEQFF.

The chain uses TRBV6-4 and TRBJ1-1. There are 14 residues in the CDR3. Germline V gene sequence: CDR1 MRHNA, CDR2 SNTAGT. CDR3: CASSEEGLNTEAFF.

The chain employs TRBV27 and TRBJ2-1; lacking DNA, the TRBD2 call made by TCRdb goes unchecked. The CDR3 is 15 residues long. Germline CDR1 and CDR2: MNHEY and SMNVEV (reference sequence). CDR3 loop: CASSLAGGGYNEQFF.

This clonotype is labeled medium-sized based on frequency. The rearrangement joins TRBV5-1 to TRBJ2-7. The CDR3 is made up of 13 amino acids. Germline lookup yields CDR1 SGHRS and CDR2 YFSETQ. CDR3 amino acids: CASSPPDAYEQYF.

By frequency, this clonotype is medium-sized (0.01 to 0.1%). V gene TRBV12-3 or TRBV12-4 combines with J gene TRBJ1-5; no DNA is available, so the TRBD1 call from TCRdb remains unchecked. The CDR3 sequence is 14 residues long. CDR3 sequence reads: CASSLGGVDQPQHF.

The chain joins TRBV5-8 to TRBJ2-7; TCRdb reports TRBD1, a call that lacks DNA to check it against. The CDR3 totals 15 residues. Germline V lookup: CDR1 SGHTS, CDR2 YDEGEE. CDR3: CASSFLGTRWGEQYF.

This clonotype registers large by frequency. The chain has TRBV29-1 and TRBJ1-2; TCRdb's D call, TRBD1, is unchecked because there is no DNA. CDR3 size: 14 residues. Germline CDR1 SQVTM, CDR2 ANQGSEA. The CDR3 loop reads CSVIAGTDNYGYTF.

The chain couples TRBV7-3 to TRBJ2-7; without DNA, the TCRdb call of TRBD1 cannot be checked. Germline CDR1 and CDR2: SGHTA and FQGTGA. The CDR3 spans 15 residues. This CDR3 is CASSPPVARPHEQYF.

The gene calls are TRBV6-6 and TRBJ2-3; no DNA is available, so the TRBD2 call from TCRdb remains unchecked. Per germline, CDR1 MNHNY and CDR2 SVGAGI (reference sequence). CDR3 length: 15 residues. CDR3 in amino acids: CASTLIVAGEDTQYF.